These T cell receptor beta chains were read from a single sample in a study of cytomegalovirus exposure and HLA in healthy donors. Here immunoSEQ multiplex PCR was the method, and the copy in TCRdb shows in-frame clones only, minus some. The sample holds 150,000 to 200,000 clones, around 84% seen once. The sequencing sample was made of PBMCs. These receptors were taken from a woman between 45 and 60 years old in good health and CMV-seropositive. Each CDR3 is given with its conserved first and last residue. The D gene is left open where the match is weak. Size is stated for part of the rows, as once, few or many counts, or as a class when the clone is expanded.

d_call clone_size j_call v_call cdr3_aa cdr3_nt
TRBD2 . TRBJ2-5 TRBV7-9 CASSLGTSGETQYF TGTGCCAGCAGCTTAGGGACTAGCGGTGAGACCCAGTACTTC
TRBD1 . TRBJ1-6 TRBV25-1 CASLGQANSPLHF TGTGCCAGCTTGGGACAGGCAAATTCACCCCTCCACTTT
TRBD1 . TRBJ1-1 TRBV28 CASITSRGLSTEAFF TGTGCCAGCATTACCAGCAGGGGGTTGAGCACTGAAGCTTTCTTT
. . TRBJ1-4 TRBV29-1 CSAGDRANEKLFF TGCAGCGCAGGGGACCGGGCTAATGAAAAACTGTTTTTT
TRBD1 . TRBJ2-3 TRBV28 CASSFSSRGSDTQYF TGTGCCAGCAGTTTTTCTAGCAGGGGGTCAGATACGCAGTATTTT
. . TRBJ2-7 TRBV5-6 CASSEAGTGPNSYEQYF TGTGCCAGCAGCGAGGCAGGAACAGGGCCCAACTCCTACGAGCAGTACTTC
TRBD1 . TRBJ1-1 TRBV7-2 CASSYRQGRAFF TGTGCCAGCAGCTACCGACAGGGTCGAGCTTTCTTT
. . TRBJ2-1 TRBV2 CASSEGTQEQFF TGTGCCAGCAGTGAAGGGACTCAAGAGCAGTTCTTC
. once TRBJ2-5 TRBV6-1 CASSDYQRGKETQYF TGTGCCAGCAGTGACTACCAGAGAGGTAAAGAGACCCAGTACTTC
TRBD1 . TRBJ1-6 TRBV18 CASSPGQGDYSPLHF TGTGCCAGCTCACCAGGGCAGGGGGATTATTCACCCCTCCACTTT
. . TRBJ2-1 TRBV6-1 CASRRQPSHNEQFF TGTGCCAGCCGAAGACAGCCCTCCCACAATGAGCAGTTCTTC
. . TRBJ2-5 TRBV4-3 CASSQGTTQETQYF TGCGCCAGCAGCCAAGGGACTACCCAAGAGACCCAGTACTTC
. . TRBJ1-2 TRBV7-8 CASSPPGQVYGYTF TGTGCCAGCAGCCCCCCGGGACAAGTATATGGCTACACCTTC
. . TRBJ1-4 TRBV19 CASSMGALNEKLFF TGTGCCAGTAGTATGGGGGCTCTTAATGAAAAACTGTTTTTT
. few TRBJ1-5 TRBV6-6 CASSPTGTSNQPQHF TGTGCCAGCAGTCCCACAGGGACAAGCAATCAGCCCCAGCATTTT
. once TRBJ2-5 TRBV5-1 CASSLESFQETQYF TGTGCCAGCAGCTTGGAATCCTTCCAAGAGACCCAGTACTTC
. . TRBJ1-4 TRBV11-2 CASSLGVLGPNSEKLFF TGTGCCAGCAGCTTAGGGGTTCTGGGGCCGAACTCTGAAAAACTGTTTTTT
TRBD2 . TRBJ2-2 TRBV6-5 CASSYSRRGARGELFF TGTGCCAGCAGTTACTCTCGGCGGGGGGCCCGGGGGGAGCTGTTTTTT
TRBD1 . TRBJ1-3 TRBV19 CASSPRLGQGEHIYF TGTGCCAGTAGTCCGCGTTTGGGACAGGGGGAACACATATATTTT
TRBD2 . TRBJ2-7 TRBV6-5 CASQASGYEQYF TGTGCCAGCCAGGCTAGCGGCTACGAGCAGTACTTC
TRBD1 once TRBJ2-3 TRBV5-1 CASSSGQQNTDTQYF TGCGCCAGCAGCTCGGGACAGCAAAACACAGATACGCAGTATTTT
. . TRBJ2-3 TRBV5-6 CASSQGWGTDTQYF TGTGCCAGCAGCCAGGGGTGGGGCACAGATACGCAGTATTTT
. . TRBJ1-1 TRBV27 CASSKLQVRNTEAFF TGTGCCAGCAGTAAACTACAGGTCAGGAACACTGAAGCTTTCTTT
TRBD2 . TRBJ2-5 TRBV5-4 CASSPSGGERETQYF TGTGCCAGCAGCCCCTCGGGGGGGGAAAGGGAGACCCAGTACTTC
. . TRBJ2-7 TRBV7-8 CASSFRQDYEQYF TGTGCCAGCAGCTTTAGACAGGATTACGAGCAGTACTTC
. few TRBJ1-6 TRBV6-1 CASSGGGGNSPLHF TGTGCCAGCAGCGGGGGAGGGGGTAATTCACCCCTCCACTTT
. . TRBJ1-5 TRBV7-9 CASSLLVAGVSNQPQHF TGTGCCAGCAGCTTACTGGTGGCGGGGGTTAGCAATCAGCCCCAGCATTTT
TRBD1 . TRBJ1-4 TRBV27 CASSPDRAEKLFF TGTGCCAGCAGTCCGGACAGGGCTGAAAAACTGTTTTTT
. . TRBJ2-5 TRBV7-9 CASSLGPRAETQYF TGTGCCAGCAGCTTAGGCCCCCGAGCCGAGACCCAGTACTTC
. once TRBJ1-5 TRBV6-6 CASSYRGGNQPQHF TGTGCCAGCAGTTACAGGGGTGGAAATCAGCCCCAGCATTTT
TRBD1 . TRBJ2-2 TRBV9 CASSVGGTGSNTGELFF TGTGCCAGCAGCGTAGGGGGGACAGGCTCGAACACCGGGGAGCTGTTTTTT
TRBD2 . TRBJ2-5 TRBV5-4 CASSFWGGFQETQYF TGTGCCAGCAGCTTCTGGGGGGGATTCCAAGAGACCCAGTACTTC
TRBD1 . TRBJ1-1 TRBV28 CASRFRGRNTEAFF TGTGCCAGTAGATTCAGGGGGCGGAACACTGAAGCTTTCTTT
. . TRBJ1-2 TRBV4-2 CASSPSPGSVGYIF TGTGCCAGCAGCCCCTCCCCAGGGTCCGTCGGCTACATCTTC
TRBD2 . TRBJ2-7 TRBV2 CASTQTSYSYEQYF TGTGCCAGCACCCAGACTAGCTACTCCTACGAGCAGTACTTC
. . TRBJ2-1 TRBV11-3 CASSLGGVNEQFF TGTGCCAGCAGCTTGGGGGGAGTCAATGAGCAGTTCTTC